This T cell receptor beta chain comes out of a study of blood T cell repertoires in COVID-19. The overall study: COVID-19 samples collected from the United States, Italy and Spain covered acute and convalescent phases. T cells, B-cell-depleted T cells, or PBMCs supplied cDNA or gDNA.

TCRdb's copy holds only in-frame clones and misses some; the assay was immunoSEQ multiplex PCR. The sample holds around 300,000 clones; about nine tenths are singletons and the top ten take 1.5% to 2%. CDR3 length: 15 residues. V dropped 5 bases and J dropped 6 bases, with 19 bases sitting between them. Germline lookup yields CDR1 SGHVS and CDR2 FQNEAQ. Participants' own reports of clinical history determined their cohort assignment. Two negative PCRs, clearance, or symptom resolution had been documented for recovered Cohort 3 donors. The sequence was collected from a woman between 40 and 50 years old who had recovered from COVID-19. The sample taken for sequencing was PBMCs or T cells enriched from blood (not recorded which). This chain joins TRBV7-8 and TRBJ1-2, with D possibly matching TRBD1 (6 bases). CDR3 loop: CASSGVLWAGDGYTF. In DNA form, the CDR3 reads TGTGCCAGCAGCGGTGTTCTTTGGGCAGGGGATGGCTACACCTTC.